These T cell receptor beta chains were read from a single sample in a study of blood T cell repertoires in COVID-19. This table comes from immunoSEQ multiplex PCR, and its TCRdb copy is limited to in-frame clones, with some not included. Among 450,000 to 500,000 clones listed, 70% to 90% were seen once. The sequencing input was peripheral blood. The receptors were gathered from a human donor in a cohort sampled during active COVID-19. CDR3s include the opening cysteine and the closing phenylalanine or tryptophan. D genes are given only for firm matches. Clone size appears in some rows only: once, few, many, or a class for an expanded clone.

len: 18; j_gene: TRBJ2-2; abundance: NA; d_gene: TRBD1; v_gene: TRBV28; CDR3nt: TGTGCCAGCAGAGGACAGGGGGCGCTTCGAACTGCCTCCGGGGAGCTGTTTTTT; CDR3aa: CASRGQGALRTASGELFF
len: 17; j_gene: TRBJ2-3; abundance: NA; d_gene: TRBD2; v_gene: TRBV5-1; CDR3nt: TGCGCCAGCAGCGTGGTAACTAGCGGGGGCAGCACAGATACGCAGTATTTT; CDR3aa: CASSVVTSGGSTDTQYF
len: 16; j_gene: TRBJ2-1; abundance: NA; d_gene: NA; v_gene: TRBV6-1; CDR3nt: TGTGCCAGCAGTGAAGCGGTCTACAGGGCCTACAATGAGCAGTTCTTC; CDR3aa: CASSEAVYRAYNEQFF
len: 13; j_gene: TRBJ1-1; abundance: NA; d_gene: NA; v_gene: TRBV9; CDR3nt: TGTGCCAGCAGCGTATCGGGGGACACTGAAGCTTTCTTT; CDR3aa: CASSVSGDTEAFF
len: 15; j_gene: TRBJ1-6; abundance: NA; d_gene: TRBD1; v_gene: TRBV6-4; CDR3nt: TGTGCCAGCAGAGAAAGGGGACAGGGAAATTCACCCCTCCACTTT; CDR3aa: CASRERGQGNSPLHF
len: 14; j_gene: TRBJ2-2; abundance: NA; d_gene: NA; v_gene: TRBV5-1; CDR3nt: TGCGCCAGCAGGCGGGCCACTAACACCGGGGAGCTGTTTTTT; CDR3aa: CASRRATNTGELFF
len: 14; j_gene: TRBJ2-3; abundance: NA; d_gene: NA; v_gene: TRBV7-9; CDR3nt: TGTGCCAGCAGCTTAACCCAGAGCACAGATACGCAGTATTTT; CDR3aa: CASSLTQSTDTQYF
len: 14; j_gene: TRBJ2-1; abundance: NA; d_gene: NA; v_gene: TRBV10-3; CDR3nt: TGTGCCATCCTTCCATTGGGGGGACGGGGTGAGCAGTTCTTC; CDR3aa: CAILPLGGRGEQFF
len: 14; j_gene: TRBJ2-5; abundance: NA; d_gene: NA; v_gene: TRBV4-3; CDR3nt: TGCGCCAGCAGCCAAACAAGCGGGCAAGAGACCCAGTACTTC; CDR3aa: CASSQTSGQETQYF
len: 20; j_gene: TRBJ2-6; abundance: NA; d_gene: TRBD1; v_gene: TRBV28; CDR3nt: TGTGCCAGCAGTAAGAAACCGGGACAGGAGGCGCTAGCCGGGGCCAACGTCCTGACTTTC; CDR3aa: CASSKKPGQEALAGANVLTF
len: 17; j_gene: TRBJ1-3; abundance: NA; d_gene: TRBD1; v_gene: TRBV7-2; CDR3nt: TGTGCCAGCAGCTTAGTCGCCCAGGGACAGCACAGAAACACCATATATTTT; CDR3aa: CASSLVAQGQHRNTIYF
len: 15; j_gene: TRBJ2-1; abundance: NA; d_gene: NA; v_gene: TRBV27; CDR3nt: TGTGCCAGCAGTTTAAGGATCGGAGAAGGCAATGAGCAGTTCTTC; CDR3aa: CASSLRIGEGNEQFF
len: 16; j_gene: TRBJ2-1; abundance: NA; d_gene: TRBD2; v_gene: TRBV19; CDR3nt: TGTGCCAGTAGTAGGATAGCGGGAGGGCTCTACAATGAGCAGTTCTTC; CDR3aa: CASSRIAGGLYNEQFF
len: 14; j_gene: TRBJ2-7; abundance: NA; d_gene: TRBD2; v_gene: TRBV14; CDR3nt: TGTGCCAGCAGTCTTTTTAGCGGGCCCTACGAGCAGTACTTC; CDR3aa: CASSLFSGPYEQYF
len: 15; j_gene: TRBJ2-1; abundance: NA; d_gene: TRBD2; v_gene: TRBV5-1; CDR3nt: TGCGCCAGCAGCCTGGGACTAGCGGGGACGAATGAGCAGTTCTTC; CDR3aa: CASSLGLAGTNEQFF
len: 15; j_gene: TRBJ2-1; abundance: NA; d_gene: TRBD2; v_gene: TRBV4-2; CDR3nt: TGTGCCAGCAAGGTTCGACTAGCGTCCTACAATGAGCAGTTCTTC; CDR3aa: CASKVRLASYNEQFF
len: 14; j_gene: TRBJ1-5; abundance: once; d_gene: TRBD1; v_gene: TRBV3-1/TRBV3-2; CDR3nt: TGTGCCAGCAGCTTACGGACAGGGGATCAGCCCCAGCATTTT; CDR3aa: CASSLRTGDQPQHF
len: 15; j_gene: TRBJ1-5; abundance: NA; d_gene: NA; v_gene: TRBV28; CDR3nt: TGTGCCAGCTGGGTAGGGGGTTCTAGCAATCAGCCCCAGCATTTT; CDR3aa: CASWVGGSSNQPQHF
len: 13; j_gene: TRBJ2-7; abundance: NA; d_gene: NA; v_gene: TRBV18; CDR3nt: TGTGCCAGCTCACCAGCACAGGGCTACGAGCAGTACTTC; CDR3aa: CASSPAQGYEQYF
len: 15; j_gene: TRBJ1-6; abundance: NA; d_gene: TRBD1; v_gene: TRBV28; CDR3nt: TGTGCCAGCAGCTATGGGACAGGGGGAAATTCACCCCTCCACTTT; CDR3aa: CASSYGTGGNSPLHF
len: 17; j_gene: TRBJ2-1; abundance: few; d_gene: TRBD2; v_gene: TRBV10-3; CDR3nt: TGTGCCATCAGTGAGTCCCTAGCGGGCCCCTCCTACAATGAGCAGTTCTTC; CDR3aa: CAISESLAGPSYNEQFF
len: 13; j_gene: TRBJ1-1; abundance: NA; d_gene: TRBD1; v_gene: TRBV9; CDR3nt: TGTGCCAGCACAGACAGGGTTAACACTGAAGCTTTCTTT; CDR3aa: CASTDRVNTEAFF
len: 15; j_gene: TRBJ1-2; abundance: NA; d_gene: TRBD1; v_gene: TRBV19; CDR3nt: TGTGCCAGTATCGATCGGGACAGGGAGACCTATGGCTACACCTTC; CDR3aa: CASIDRDRETYGYTF
len: 15; j_gene: TRBJ2-1; abundance: NA; d_gene: NA; v_gene: TRBV28; CDR3nt: TGTGCCAGCAGTTTCCTAGCGCCATCCTACAATGAGCAGTTCTTC; CDR3aa: CASSFLAPSYNEQFF
len: 15; j_gene: TRBJ2-7; abundance: NA; d_gene: NA; v_gene: TRBV9; CDR3nt: TGTGCCAGCAGCCCCCGGGTTAACTCAGCCCACGAGCAGTACTTC; CDR3aa: CASSPRVNSAHEQYF
len: 16; j_gene: TRBJ2-1; abundance: NA; d_gene: TRBD2; v_gene: TRBV5-8; CDR3nt: TGTGCCAGCAGCTTGGCCGGACTAGCGGGAGAGAATGAGCAGTTCTTC; CDR3aa: CASSLAGLAGENEQFF
len: 15; j_gene: TRBJ1-1; abundance: NA; d_gene: TRBD1; v_gene: TRBV4-2; CDR3nt: TGTGCCAGCAGCGACCGGGACAGGGGGAACACTGAAGCTTTCTTT; CDR3aa: CASSDRDRGNTEAFF
len: 15; j_gene: TRBJ2-2; abundance: NA; d_gene: TRBD2; v_gene: TRBV11-1; CDR3nt: TGTGCCAGCAGCTTAGGTAGCGGGAGGGCGCGAGAGCTGTTTTTT; CDR3aa: CASSLGSGRARELFF
len: 13; j_gene: TRBJ2-1; abundance: NA; d_gene: TRBD2; v_gene: TRBV18; CDR3nt: TGTGCCAGCTCGGGGGACTACCGCAATGAGCAGTTCTTC; CDR3aa: CASSGDYRNEQFF
len: 16; j_gene: TRBJ2-7; abundance: NA; d_gene: TRBD2; v_gene: TRBV7-9; CDR3nt: TGTGCCAGCAGCCGGGGGACTAGCGGGGCTTCCTACGAGCAGTACTTC; CDR3aa: CASSRGTSGASYEQYF
len: 11; j_gene: TRBJ1-2; abundance: NA; d_gene: NA; v_gene: TRBV29-1; CDR3nt: TGCAGCGTTGGGGCGGGTGATGGCTACACCTTC; CDR3aa: CSVGAGDGYTF
len: 15; j_gene: TRBJ2-1; abundance: NA; d_gene: TRBD2; v_gene: TRBV5-4; CDR3nt: TGTGCCAGCAGCCGGGGACTAGAGGTATTTAATGAGCAGTTCTTC; CDR3aa: CASSRGLEVFNEQFF
len: 15; j_gene: TRBJ1-2; abundance: NA; d_gene: NA; v_gene: TRBV5-4; CDR3nt: TGTGCCAGCACGGGCGGACAGAACGCCAACTATGGCTACACCTTC; CDR3aa: CASTGGQNANYGYTF
len: 13; j_gene: TRBJ1-1; abundance: NA; d_gene: NA; v_gene: TRBV7-2; CDR3nt: TGTGCCAGCAGATTAGGACAAGTAACTGAAGCTTTCTTT; CDR3aa: CASRLGQVTEAFF
len: 15; j_gene: TRBJ1-4; abundance: NA; d_gene: NA; v_gene: TRBV28; CDR3nt: TGTGCCAGCAGTCCCTCGTCGGGGGGCAATGAAAAACTGTTTTTT; CDR3aa: CASSPSSGGNEKLFF
len: 18; j_gene: TRBJ1-1; abundance: NA; d_gene: TRBD1; v_gene: TRBV27; CDR3nt: TGTGCCAGCAGTTTTGGGTGGGGACAGGGTCCAATGAACACTGAAGCTTTCTTT; CDR3aa: CASSFGWGQGPMNTEAFF
len: 18; j_gene: TRBJ2-2; abundance: NA; d_gene: NA; v_gene: TRBV11-2; CDR3nt: TGTGCCAGCAGCCTCCGGAAAGGGGGAGGGCGCGTCACCGGGGAGCTGTTTTTT; CDR3aa: CASSLRKGGGRVTGELFF
len: 14; j_gene: TRBJ1-1; abundance: NA; d_gene: TRBD1; v_gene: TRBV30; CDR3nt: TGTGCCTGGAATGCAGGGGGCGTGGACACTGAAGCTTTCTTT; CDR3aa: CAWNAGGVDTEAFF
len: 13; j_gene: TRBJ2-3; abundance: NA; d_gene: NA; v_gene: TRBV29-1; CDR3nt: TGCAGCGTCGGACACAGTAGCACAGATACGCAGTATTTT; CDR3aa: CSVGHSSTDTQYF
len: 13; j_gene: TRBJ2-3; abundance: NA; d_gene: NA; v_gene: TRBV11-3; CDR3nt: TGTGCCAGCGGCCAGGAAGAGACAGATACGCAGTATTTT; CDR3aa: CASGQEETDTQYF
len: 13; j_gene: TRBJ1-1; abundance: NA; d_gene: NA; v_gene: TRBV7-9; CDR3nt: TGTGCCAGCAGCTTAGTACAGGGTGGTGAAGCTTTCTTT; CDR3aa: CASSLVQGGEAFF
len: 16; j_gene: TRBJ2-7; abundance: NA; d_gene: TRBD2; v_gene: TRBV15; CDR3nt: TGTGCCACCAGCAGAGATACGGCTAGCGGGGCCCGCGGGCAGTACTTC; CDR3aa: CATSRDTASGARGQYF
len: 17; j_gene: TRBJ1-5; abundance: NA; d_gene: TRBD1; v_gene: TRBV19; CDR3nt: TGTGCCAGTAGTAGTCCGCCGCTGGCAGGGGGATATCAGCCCCAGCATTTT; CDR3aa: CASSSPPLAGGYQPQHF
len: 15; j_gene: TRBJ1-5; abundance: NA; d_gene: NA; v_gene: TRBV19; CDR3nt: TGTGCCAGTAGTATGAAGGGGTGGAGCAATCAGCCCCAGCATTTT; CDR3aa: CASSMKGWSNQPQHF
len: 14; j_gene: TRBJ2-1; abundance: NA; d_gene: TRBD1; v_gene: TRBV3-1/TRBV3-2; CDR3nt: TGTGCCAGCAGCCAGGGGACAGATCCCAATGAGCAGTTCTTC; CDR3aa: CASSQGTDPNEQFF
len: 18; j_gene: TRBJ2-7; abundance: NA; d_gene: NA; v_gene: TRBV5-4; CDR3nt: TGTGCCAGCAGCCCGGGACAGGGTATACCGCGGGAGGGCTACGAGCAGTACTTC; CDR3aa: CASSPGQGIPREGYEQYF
len: 15; j_gene: TRBJ1-5; abundance: NA; d_gene: NA; v_gene: TRBV7-2; CDR3nt: TGTGCCAGCAGCCCAGACTCGACAGGCGATCAGCCCCAGCATTTT; CDR3aa: CASSPDSTGDQPQHF
len: 14; j_gene: TRBJ2-4; abundance: NA; d_gene: NA; v_gene: TRBV30; CDR3nt: TGTGCCTGGAGTGTACCCGGGTCCAAAAACATTCAGTACTTC; CDR3aa: CAWSVPGSKNIQYF
len: 14; j_gene: TRBJ1-1; abundance: NA; d_gene: TRBD1; v_gene: TRBV5-1; CDR3nt: TGCGCCAGCAGCTTTACAGGGGGAAGCACTGAAGCTTTCTTT; CDR3aa: CASSFTGGSTEAFF
len: 14; j_gene: TRBJ2-2; abundance: NA; d_gene: TRBD1; v_gene: TRBV28; CDR3nt: TGTGCCAGCAGTTTGGACAGGGCAACCGGGGAGCTGTTTTTT; CDR3aa: CASSLDRATGELFF
len: 13; j_gene: TRBJ1-3; abundance: NA; d_gene: TRBD1; v_gene: TRBV29-1; CDR3nt: TGCAGCGTTCGGACAGGGGATGGAAACACCATATATTTT; CDR3aa: CSVRTGDGNTIYF
len: 13; j_gene: TRBJ2-1; abundance: NA; d_gene: NA; v_gene: TRBV7-2; CDR3nt: TGTGCCAGCAGCTGGAAGAGGCTTGATATTTTGTTCTTC; CDR3aa: CASSWKRLDILFF
len: 13; j_gene: TRBJ1-1; abundance: NA; d_gene: NA; v_gene: TRBV30; CDR3nt: TGTGCCTGGAGTCTTGCTATAAGCACTGAAGCTTTCTTT; CDR3aa: CAWSLAISTEAFF